These 2 T cell receptor beta chains share one sample of origin, sequenced in a study of T cells after yellow fever vaccination. One entry per CDR3 protein results from TCRdb running MiXCR on the 5' RACE reads. The data hold approximately 510,000 distinct CDR3 sequences, with less than 25% observed a single time. The source material was PBMCs, sampled 20 to 25 days after the first yellow fever vaccination. The origin of the receptors is a man aged 18-30 years who received the YFV17D yellow fever vaccine.

The CDR3 DNA is TGTGCCACCAGCTTCTGGCAGCGCCAGACCCAGTACTTC. The encoded protein is CATSFWQRQTQYF. The chain is built from TRBV15 and TRBJ2-5, with D hard to call. V was shortened by 5 bases and J by 6 bases, with 13 bases between the two germline ends. Per the germline V gene, CDR1 is LNHNV and CDR2 is YYDKDF (reference sequence). This CDR3 is built from 13 residues.

The chain combines TRBV12-3 or TRBV12-4 with TRBJ2-1; D ambiguous. The CDR3 totals 10 residues. Trimming took off 10 bases at V and 4 bases at J, with 5 bases between the two ends. This CDR3 reads CATGYNEQFF. The CDR3 DNA reads TGTGCCACTGGATACAATGAGCAGTTCTTC.